This TCR beta chain was obtained from a study of CD8 T cells in ankylosing spondylitis. General study points: For ankylosing spondylitis blood, a TCR beta motif of 8 or 9 highly homologous variants appeared characteristic. Earlier literature documents some of the motif variants in reactive arthritis synovial fluid and blood. Peripheral blood samples showed relatively rare disease-linked clones, and these clones were CD8+. The clones that were linked to disease were reported to be significantly enriched in matched synovial fluid samples from ankylosing spondylitis patients.

Libraries of TCR beta came from quantitative 5'-RACE with molecular barcodes. TCRdb used MiXCR to reprocess the 5' RACE reads, holding one entry per CDR3 protein. This table holds some 840,000 distinct CDR3 sequences, about 10% found once. The CDR3 runs 15 residues. The V gene's germline CDR1 is SGHRS and CDR2 YFSETQ. The trim removed 4 bases at V and 5 bases at J, leaving 10 bases unmatched. Only a few counts were recorded for this clonotype. Its target is not known. The J gene is TRBJ2-5, the V gene TRBV5-1; 8 nucleotides agree with TRBD2. The sample taken for sequencing was blood, either unsorted or a sorted T cell fraction (not recorded which). This TCR came from a male donor with ankylosing spondylitis. The CDR3 sequence is CASSPGSGGGETQYF. The CDR3 region has the DNA TGCGCCAGCAGCCCCGGCAGCGGGGGTGGGGAGACCCAGTACTTC.